The 20 T cell receptor beta chains reported below all come from one sample, sequenced in a study of tumor and adjacent non-tumor tissue in lung cancer. The library came from three nested PCR rounds adapted from ARM-PCR protocols. TCRdb independently ran MiXCR on the multiplex PCR reads; one entry per CDR3 protein. The sample lists about 67,000 distinct CDR3 sequences, more than 75% seen once, with under 45% in the top ten. This sample's RNA came from whole unsorted tissue. More than 3 cm separated this lung sample from the edge of the tumor. Input material: distant non-tumor lung tissue. These receptors all stem from a man in his sixties with non-small cell lung cancer.

This clonotype was detected only once. Germline and junction disagree at one end, which may indicate a read error. The chain joins TRBV4-1 to TRBJ1-1; 11 nucleotides match TRBD1. There are 18 residues in the CDR3. In germline, CDR1 is MGHRA, CDR2 YSYEKL. Here the CDR3 DNA reads TGCGCCAGCAGCCAAGGACCCAGGACAGGGGGCAGGGGCACTGAAGCTATCTTC. Protein product: CASSQGPRTGGRGTEAIF.

Comment on this clonotype: A read error may explain this, as a much larger clone is one base away. This chain links TRBV11-2 with TRBJ2-3, with D possibly being TRBD2 (6 bases). Germline values: CDR1 SGHAT, CDR2 FQNNGV. There are 15 residues in the CDR3. The CDR3 DNA follows: TGTGCCAGCAGCTTGACTAGTGCGAGCATAGATACGCAGTATTTT. The encoded protein is CASSLTSASIDTQYF. Supplemented by reference TRBV11-2 and TRBJ2-3, the full variable domain reads EAGVAQSPRYKIIEKRQSVAFWCNPISGHATLYWYQQILGQGPKLLIQFQNNGVVDDSQLPKDRFSAERLKGVDSTLKIQPAKLEDSAVYLCASSLTSASIDTQYFGPGTRLTVL.

The chain carries TRBV11-2 and TRBJ2-1, with no clear D. The CDR3 has 14 residues. V dropped 0 bases and J dropped 9 bases, with 12 bases sitting between them. Germline CDR1 and CDR2: SGHAT and FQNNGV. The CDR3 nucleotides read TGTGCCAGCAGCTTAGAGGTGGCCAGTATTGAGCAGTTCTTC. Protein sequence: CASSLEVASIEQFF. Drawing the rest from reference TRBV11-2 and TRBJ2-1, the complete variable domain is EAGVAQSPRYKIIEKRQSVAFWCNPISGHATLYWYQQILGQGPKLLIQFQNNGVVDDSQLPKDRFSAERLKGVDSTLKIQPAKLEDSAVYLCASSLEVASIEQFFGPGTRLTVL.

As to this clonotype: An end of the junction does not agree with germline; a read error may underlie this. This rearrangement joins TRBV24-1 to TRBJ2-3; no reliable D call. Germline CDR1 is KGHDR and CDR2 is SFDVKD. The CDR3 is made up of 12 amino acids. The CDR3 reads CATSDGADAQYF. The DNA for the CDR3 is TGTGCCACCAGTGATGGCGCAGATGCGCAGTATTTT.

V is TRBV12-3 or TRBV12-4 and J is TRBJ2-1; TRBD2 matches at 8 bases. J gave up 9 bases and V 7 bases, and 11 bases lay outside the gene matches. The CDR3 runs 14 residues. In DNA form, the CDR3 reads TGTGCCAGCAATCCGGGACTAGAGAGCAGTGAGCAGTTCTTC. Its protein is CASNPGLESSEQFF.

A word on this clonotype: A junction end diverges from the germline sequence, so it may reflect a read error. The rearrangement joins TRBV7-8 to TRBJ2-7; D remains unclear. CDR3 length: 14 residues. Looked up from germline, CDR1 is SGHVS and CDR2 is FQNEAQ. The chain's CDR3 is CASSLSSWNYEQHF. The DNA for the CDR3 is TGTGCCAGCAGCTTATCTTCGTGGAACTACGAGCAGCACTTC.

The sample holds many counts of this clonotype. This chain links TRBV6-6 with TRBJ2-7; D is undetermined. The CDR3 has 13 amino acids. V lost 5 bases and J lost 6, with 14 bases in between. Germline CDR1 reads MNHNY; CDR2 reads SVGAGI (reference sequence). CDR3 sequence reads: CASSPDNTIEQYF. The CDR3 DNA reads TGTGCCAGCAGTCCCGACAATACGATCGAGCAGTACTTC.

V gene TRBV6-2 or TRBV6-3 combines with J gene TRBJ2-7, with TRBD2 matching 14 bases. The CDR3 extends over 17 amino acids. Trimming removed 5 bases from V and 9 bases from J; junction bases left unmatched: 15. Germline CDR1 and CDR2: MNHEY and SVGEGT. CDR3 sequence reads: CASSQTPGLAGVNGQYF. CDR3 nucleotide sequence: TGTGCCAGCAGTCAAACTCCGGGACTAGCGGGAGTCAACGGGCAGTACTTC.

The chain combines TRBV5-4 with TRBJ2-3, with D possibly TRBD2 on 6 matching bases. V was cut by 4 bases and J by 15 bases, with 30 bases left in between. CDR1 SGHNT and CDR2 YYREEE come from the germline V gene (reference sequence). The CDR3 has 16 residues. The CDR3 DNA is TGTGCCAGCAGCCCTATCGAGCGGAAGCCGGGAGATAGGCATTATTTT. Translation: CASSPIERKPGDRHYF.

Worth noting for this clonotype: The junction and the germline gene differ at one end; a read error may be behind it. The J gene is TRBJ2-6, the V gene TRBV29-1; TRBD1 or TRBD2 may be the D gene (6 bases each). This CDR3 region has 15 residues. Germline loops: CDR1 SQVTM, CDR2 ANQGSEA. The CDR3 loop reads CRVRVSGSGASVLTF. CDR3 nucleotides: TGCAGAGTGAGGGTTTCTGGTTCGGGGGCCAGCGTCCTGACTTTC.

Turning to this clonotype: This may come from a read error, since a much larger clone is one base off. The chain uses TRBV5-1 and TRBJ2-7; maybe TRBD1 (6 bases). From germline, CDR1 is SGHRS and CDR2 YFSETQ. The CDR3 covers 13 residues. Trimming took off 4 bases at V and 1 base at J, with 9 bases between the two ends. In nucleotides, the CDR3 is TGCGCCAGCAGCCGGGACAAGTCCTACGAGCAGTACTTC. It yields the protein CASSRDKSYEQYF.

This clonotype was seen a handful of times. The chain links TRBV7-8 to TRBJ2-7, with D perhaps assigned TRBD1 or TRBD2 (6 bases each). This CDR3 has 13 residues. In germline, CDR1 is SGHVS, CDR2 FQNEAQ. In DNA, the CDR3 is TGTACTAGCAGCTTACCAGGGGACGACGAGCAGTACTTC. Protein product: CTSSLPGDDEQYF.

Turning to this clonotype: An end of the junction differs from the germline gene, which may be a read error. The rearrangement uses TRBV10-3 and TRBJ2-1; a weak D match, TRBD2 (7 bases). Germline values: CDR1 ENHRY, CDR2 SYGVKD. There are 16 residues in the CDR3. The CDR3 DNA follows: TGTGCCATCAGTGAGTGGATGGCGGGGGCATACAATGAGCAGGTCTTC. As protein: CAISEWMAGAYNEQVF.

About this clonotype itself: An end of the junction differs from the germline gene, which may be a read error. The chain recombines TRBV14 with TRBJ2-5; D is unclear. The germline gives CDR1 SGHDN, CDR2 FVKESK. CDR3 length: 13 residues. The CDR3 sequence is CVSSRADQDTQYF. CDR3 DNA: TGTGTCAGCAGCCGGGCAGACCAAGATACCCAGTACTTC.

The V call is TRBV11-2, the J call TRBJ2-7; D not resolved. This CDR3 contains 15 residues. V lost 0 bases to trimming and J lost 4 bases, with 13 bases between them. CDR1 and CDR2 from the germline V gene are SGHAT and FQNNGV. The CDR3 DNA follows: TGTGCCAGCAGCTTAGATCTTCCACAGCCTTACGAGCAGTACTTC. It codes for CASSLDLPQPYEQYF.

This clonotype was observed a handful of times. This chain links TRBV9 with TRBJ2-3; a possible D gene is TRBD1 (6 bases). The V gene's germline CDR1 is SGDLS and CDR2 YYNGEE. CDR3 length: 15 residues. Trimming took off 2 bases at V and 2 bases at J, with 12 bases between the two ends. DNA for the CDR3: TGTGCCAGCAGCGTGGACAGTTCACCCACAGATACGCAGTATTTT. Translating it yields CASSVDSSPTDTQYF.

At least ten counts were recorded for this clonotype. V and J are TRBV20-1 and TRBJ2-3, with TRBD2 matching 12 bases. Trimming at V came to 6 bases and at J to 3 bases, leaving 1 base not matched to a gene. The CDR3 totals 13 residues. The germline gives CDR1 DFQATT, CDR2 SNEGSKA (reference sequence). The CDR3 spells CSATSGRTDTQYF. DNA for the CDR3: TGCAGTGCGACTAGCGGGAGAACAGATACGCAGTATTTT.

This clonotype appeared many times. The V gene is TRBV11-3, the J gene TRBJ2-1, with D uncertain. The CDR3 loop spans 14 amino acids. The germline CDR1 and CDR2 sequences are SGHNT and YENEEA. V was clipped by 2 bases and J by 0 bases, with 5 bases between them. CDR3 loop: CASSLSGSYNEQFF. The CDR3 DNA reads TGTGCCAGCAGCTTATCTGGCTCCTACAATGAGCAGTTCTTC.

The V call is TRBV28, the J call TRBJ2-7; possible D gene TRBD1, 6 bases. The CDR3 runs 15 residues. The V and J ends lost 2 bases and 6 bases respectively, with 17 bases between them. In germline, CDR1 is MDHEN, CDR2 SYDVKM. The CDR3 DNA follows: TGTGCCAGCAGTTTAGCCAGGGGTTGGTGTGGCGAGCAGTACTTC. Its protein is CASSLARGWCGEQYF.

Points on this clonotype: Germline is not matched at one junction end, which may reflect a read error. The chain links TRBV5-5 to TRBJ2-3, with D possibly matching TRBD2 (5 bases). The germline V gene encodes CDR1 SGHKS and CDR2 YYEKEE (reference sequence). The CDR3 totals 15 residues. CDR3 in amino acids: CACSRWGDRPDTQYF. The CDR3 DNA sequence: TGTGCCTGCAGCCGGTGGGGAGATAGGCCAGATACGCAGTATTTT.